This is a list of T cell receptor beta chains from one sample in a study of T-cell reconstitution after alpha-beta-depleted transplantation in children. Using its own MiXCR run on the PCR reads, TCRdb lists one record per CDR3 protein. This table has 300,000 to 400,000 distinct CDR3 sequences, more than 20% appearing once. The specimen was PBMCs, mostly from graft donor cells, collected 180 days after TCRalphabeta/CD19-depleted stem cell transplant. The source is a male patient younger than 18 who had a stem cell transplant for acute lymphoblastic leukemia, so the T cells may come from the graft donor. Both conserved end residues are part of each CDR3. Fields, in order: D gene, J gene, V gene, clone size, CDR3 protein, CDR3 DNA. D genes are given only for firm matches. The size of a clone is reported for some rows only, either as once, few or many, or as a class for expanded clones.

d_gene: TRBD1
j_gene: TRBJ1-5
v_gene: TRBV20-1
abundance: .
CDR3aa: CSAPDRANQPQHF
CDR3nt: TGCAGTGCTCCGGACAGGGCGAATCAGCCCCAGCATTTT

d_gene: .
j_gene: TRBJ2-2
v_gene: TRBV6-5
abundance: .
CDR3aa: CASSYGAGELFF
CDR3nt: TGTGCCAGCAGTTACGGGGCCGGGGAGCTGTTTTTT

d_gene: TRBD1
j_gene: TRBJ1-1
v_gene: TRBV29-1
abundance: few
CDR3aa: CSVDGGQLNTEAFF
CDR3nt: TGCAGCGTTGATGGGGGACAGCTGAACACTGAAGCTTTCTTT

d_gene: TRBD2
j_gene: TRBJ2-1
v_gene: TRBV10-3
abundance: few
CDR3aa: CAISEPVLGREGHNEQFF
CDR3nt: TGTGCCATCAGTGAGCCCGTTCTCGGGCGGGAGGGCCACAATGAGCAGTTCTTC

d_gene: TRBD1
j_gene: TRBJ1-1
v_gene: TRBV7-3
abundance: .
CDR3aa: CASSLLGGETEAFF
CDR3nt: TGTGCCAGCAGCTTACTAGGGGGCGAGACTGAAGCTTTCTTT

d_gene: .
j_gene: TRBJ2-7
v_gene: TRBV20-1
abundance: few
CDR3aa: CSLRPSYEQYF
CDR3nt: TGCAGTCTCCGGCCTTCCTACGAGCAGTACTTC

d_gene: .
j_gene: TRBJ1-1
v_gene: TRBV7-9
abundance: .
CDR3aa: CASFRAHTEAFF
CDR3nt: TGTGCCAGCTTCAGGGCGCACACTGAAGCTTTCTTT

d_gene: .
j_gene: TRBJ1-1
v_gene: TRBV7-8
abundance: many
CDR3aa: CASSQLGNTEAFF
CDR3nt: TGTGCCAGCAGCCAGTTGGGGAACACTGAAGCTTTCTTT

d_gene: TRBD2
j_gene: TRBJ2-1
v_gene: TRBV5-6
abundance: few
CDR3aa: CASSWASGVPEQFF
CDR3nt: TGTGCCAGCAGCTGGGCTAGCGGAGTCCCAGAGCAGTTCTTC

d_gene: .
j_gene: TRBJ2-1
v_gene: TRBV10-3
abundance: few
CDR3aa: CAISERDGYNEQFF
CDR3nt: TGTGCCATCAGTGAGCGGGACGGATACAATGAGCAGTTCTTC

d_gene: .
j_gene: TRBJ2-3
v_gene: TRBV25-1
abundance: .
CDR3aa: CASSFDEDTQYF
CDR3nt: TGTGCCAGCAGTTTTGACGAAGATACGCAGTATTTT

d_gene: TRBD1
j_gene: TRBJ2-7
v_gene: TRBV5-1
abundance: .
CDR3aa: CASSLAPGQGSRYEQYF
CDR3nt: TGCGCCAGCAGCTTGGCCCCCGGACAGGGATCGAGGTACGAGCAGTACTTC

d_gene: .
j_gene: TRBJ2-6
v_gene: TRBV7-9
abundance: few
CDR3aa: CASSLQSSGANVLTF
CDR3nt: TGTGCCAGCAGCTTACAGTCTTCGGGGGCCAACGTCCTGACTTTC

d_gene: TRBD1
j_gene: TRBJ2-5
v_gene: TRBV7-9
abundance: few
CDR3aa: CASRLVGTGVGETQYF
CDR3nt: TGTGCCAGCAGATTAGTGGGGACAGGGGTCGGAGAGACCCAGTACTTC

d_gene: TRBD1
j_gene: TRBJ1-1
v_gene: TRBV29-1
abundance: .
CDR3aa: CSVGDRDTEAFF
CDR3nt: TGCAGCGTTGGGGACAGAGACACTGAAGCTTTCTTT

d_gene: .
j_gene: TRBJ2-7
v_gene: TRBV20-1
abundance: few
CDR3aa: CSARGDGSSYEQYF
CDR3nt: TGCAGTGCTAGAGGGGACGGAAGCTCCTACGAGCAGTACTTC

d_gene: TRBD2
j_gene: TRBJ2-1
v_gene: TRBV5-1
abundance: .
CDR3aa: CASSLWASGDSYNEQFF
CDR3nt: TGCGCCAGCAGCTTGTGGGCTAGCGGAGATTCATACAATGAGCAGTTCTTC

d_gene: TRBD2
j_gene: TRBJ2-1
v_gene: TRBV2
abundance: .
CDR3aa: CASSEVLREYSIQFF
CDR3nt: TGTGCCAGCAGTGAAGTTCTGCGGGAGTATAGCATTCAGTTCTTC

d_gene: .
j_gene: TRBJ1-2
v_gene: TRBV4-1
abundance: .
CDR3aa: CASSQLTRGFYGYTF
CDR3nt: TGCGCCAGCAGCCAACTTACCCGGGGCTTCTATGGCTACACCTTC

d_gene: .
j_gene: TRBJ2-7
v_gene: TRBV9
abundance: few
CDR3aa: CASSVTGSSYEQYF
CDR3nt: TGTGCCAGCAGCGTAACGGGGAGCTCCTACGAGCAGTACTTC

d_gene: TRBD2
j_gene: TRBJ2-1
v_gene: TRBV5-1
abundance: few
CDR3aa: CASSLYGTSGLYNEQFF
CDR3nt: TGCGCCAGCAGCTTGTACGGGACTAGCGGCCTGTACAATGAGCAGTTCTTC

d_gene: TRBD2
j_gene: TRBJ2-1
v_gene: TRBV7-9
abundance: .
CDR3aa: CASRTLAVSYNEQFF
CDR3nt: TGTGCCAGCAGAACTCTAGCGGTCTCCTACAATGAGCAGTTCTTC

d_gene: .
j_gene: TRBJ2-7
v_gene: TRBV29-1
abundance: few
CDR3aa: CSVSGLGGSYEQYF
CDR3nt: TGCAGCGTTTCAGGGCTAGGGGGGTCCTACGAGCAGTACTTC

d_gene: .
j_gene: TRBJ2-7
v_gene: TRBV7-8
abundance: few
CDR3aa: CASSQVVSSYEQYF
CDR3nt: TGTGCCAGCAGTCAGGTAGTGAGTTCCTACGAGCAGTACTTC

d_gene: .
j_gene: TRBJ1-1
v_gene: TRBV7-3
abundance: few
CDR3aa: CASSRTAYTEAFF
CDR3nt: TGTGCCAGCAGCCGTACAGCGTACACTGAAGCTTTCTTT

d_gene: .
j_gene: TRBJ2-7
v_gene: TRBV3-1
abundance: few
CDR3aa: CASSELMGVLYEQYF
CDR3nt: TGTGCCAGCAGCGAATTAATGGGAGTCTTGTACGAGCAGTACTTC

d_gene: .
j_gene: TRBJ2-5
v_gene: TRBV7-2
abundance: many
CDR3aa: CASSLRGSETQYF
CDR3nt: TGTGCCAGCAGCTTAAGGGGCAGTGAGACCCAGTACTTC

d_gene: TRBD2
j_gene: TRBJ2-7
v_gene: TRBV5-1
abundance: .
CDR3aa: CASSLFTGGLAPTYEQYF
CDR3nt: TGCGCCAGCAGCTTGTTTACAGGTGGACTAGCGCCAACCTACGAGCAGTACTTC

d_gene: TRBD1
j_gene: TRBJ2-5
v_gene: TRBV29-1
abundance: .
CDR3aa: CSVEKQGAGETQYF
CDR3nt: TGCAGCGTTGAAAAACAGGGGGCAGGGGAGACCCAGTACTTC

d_gene: .
j_gene: TRBJ1-1
v_gene: TRBV12-3/TRBV12-4
abundance: .
CDR3aa: CATTPMNTEAFF
CDR3nt: TGTGCCACTACACCAATGAACACTGAAGCTTTCTTT

d_gene: TRBD1
j_gene: TRBJ1-6
v_gene: TRBV18
abundance: many
CDR3aa: CASSPETGGVNSPLHF
CDR3nt: TGTGCCAGCTCGCCTGAAACAGGGGGCGTTAACTCACCCCTCCACTTT

d_gene: .
j_gene: TRBJ2-2
v_gene: TRBV7-3
abundance: .
CDR3aa: CASSLSGNPGELFF
CDR3nt: TGTGCCAGCAGCTTATCAGGGAACCCCGGGGAGCTGTTTTTT

d_gene: .
j_gene: TRBJ1-1
v_gene: TRBV20-1
abundance: .
CDR3aa: CSASRVGNTEAFF
CDR3nt: TGCAGTGCTAGCAGGGTTGGGAACACTGAAGCTTTCTTT

d_gene: .
j_gene: TRBJ1-6
v_gene: TRBV5-1
abundance: .
CDR3aa: CASSLGFGQGSIYSPLHF
CDR3nt: TGCGCCAGCAGCTTGGGTTTCGGGCAGGGAAGTATTTATTCACCCCTCCACTTT

d_gene: .
j_gene: TRBJ2-1
v_gene: TRBV5-1
abundance: .
CDR3aa: CASSFRGLDEQFF
CDR3nt: TGCGCCAGCAGCTTCAGGGGTCTGGATGAGCAGTTCTTC

d_gene: TRBD2
j_gene: TRBJ2-1
v_gene: TRBV5-8
abundance: few
CDR3aa: CAKDGGRAGNEQFF
CDR3nt: TGTGCCAAGGATGGCGGGAGGGCCGGCAATGAGCAGTTCTTC

d_gene: TRBD2
j_gene: TRBJ2-5
v_gene: TRBV5-1
abundance: .
CDR3aa: CASKEREGWGTQYF
CDR3nt: TGCGCCAGCAAAGAGCGGGAGGGCTGGGGGACCCAGTACTTC

d_gene: .
j_gene: TRBJ2-7
v_gene: TRBV7-3
abundance: .
CDR3aa: CASSLHAAPYEQYF
CDR3nt: TGTGCCAGCAGCTTACATGCTGCTCCCTACGAGCAGTACTTC

d_gene: .
j_gene: TRBJ2-2
v_gene: TRBV7-3
abundance: once
CDR3aa: CASSLKNSVGELFF
CDR3nt: TGTGCCAGCAGCTTAAAGAATTCGGTCGGGGAGCTGTTTTTT

d_gene: TRBD1
j_gene: TRBJ2-4
v_gene: TRBV5-5
abundance: .
CDR3aa: CASSLGWTGADIQYF
CDR3nt: TGTGCCAGCAGCCTCGGATGGACAGGGGCGGACATTCAGTACTTC